A single sample gave rise to the 30 T cell receptor beta chains below, sequenced in a study of blood T cell repertoires in COVID-19 (dated by TCRdb to 2018 to 2020). The library relied on the immunoSEQ multiplex PCR assay. Entries here come from immuneACCESS through TCRdb and include only in-frame sequences with V and J called. Some clones fail to appear in such tables; in the studies checked, an unresolved V gene covers under half of the shortfall, and the cause of the remainder is unknown. Within this sample are around 58,000 clones, with 70% to 90% of them counted one time only. Of the sample, approximately 5% falls within the top ten clones. The sample was peripheral blood. The receptor source for this set is a human donor in a cohort sampled during active COVID-19.

This sequence joins TRBV9 and TRBJ2-7; 8 bases agree with TRBD2. Germline trimming cut 0 bases from V and 6 bases from J; bases unmatched to any gene: 11. The CDR3 has 16 residues. In germline, CDR1 is SGDLS, CDR2 YYNGEE. The CDR3: CASSVAGGGNLLEQYF. DNA of the CDR3: TGTGCCAGCAGCGTAGCCGGCGGGGGGAATCTTCTCGAGCAGTACTTC.

The V and J genes are TRBV7-2 and TRBJ1-5; 8 nucleotides align to TRBD1. This CDR3 is built from 13 residues. The trim removed 2 bases at V and 8 bases at J, leaving 2 bases unmatched. Germline-derived CDR1 and CDR2 are SGHTA and FQGNSA. In DNA, the CDR3 is TGTGCCAGCAGCTTAAAGGACAGGGAGCCCCAGCATTTT. Its protein is CASSLKDREPQHF.

The rearrangement links TRBV6-4 to TRBJ2-3, with 10 nucleotides matching TRBD2. Germline loops: CDR1 MRHNA, CDR2 SNTAGT. V gave up 2 bases and J gave up 7 bases; unmatched junction bases: 6. CDR3 length: 15 amino acids. The CDR3: CASSDAAGGSYTQYF. In DNA form, the CDR3 reads TGTGCCAGCAGTGACGCAGCGGGGGGGTCATATACGCAGTATTTT.

In this sample, this clone turned up once. The V call is TRBV4-3, the J call TRBJ1-6; the D gene is possibly TRBD1 (5 bases). Trimming took off 1 base at V and 7 bases at J, with 11 bases between the two ends. The CDR3 spans 15 residues. Germline values: CDR1 LGHNA, CDR2 YSLEER. The CDR3: CASSQAGHRNSPLHF. The CDR3 nucleotides read TGCGCCAGCAGCCAAGCCGGACACCGAAATTCACCCCTCCACTTT.

The V call is TRBV19, the J call TRBJ2-3; 15 nucleotides align to TRBD2. The germline V gene has CDR1 LNHDA and CDR2 SQIVND (reference sequence). The CDR3 length is 19 residues. Germline trimming cut 1 base from V and 0 bases from J; bases unmatched to any gene: 5. CDR3 region: CASSIGGTSGGPSTDTQYF. CDR3 bases: TGTGCCAGTAGTATAGGTGGGACTAGCGGGGGGCCTAGCACAGATACGCAGTATTTT.

The V call is TRBV28, the J call TRBJ2-3; D may be TRBD2 (6 bases). Trimming cost V 3 bases and J 11 bases, with 9 bases left between them. Germline V CDR1 and CDR2: MDHEN, SYDVKM. The CDR3 extends over 11 amino acids. The CDR3 spells CASSLTSMQYF. The CDR3, as DNA: TGTGCCAGCAGTTTGACTAGTATGCAGTATTTT.

This chain links TRBV6-4 with TRBJ2-7; 9 bases are shared with TRBD1. The length of the CDR3 is 14 residues. The germline gives CDR1 MRHNA, CDR2 SNTAGT. Trimming at V came to 3 bases and at J to 2 bases, leaving 2 bases not matched to a gene. Here the CDR3 reads CASSEGTGPYEQYF. CDR3 coding DNA: TGTGCCAGCAGTGAAGGGACAGGGCCCTACGAGCAGTACTTC.

This clone showed up just a few times. In DNA, the CDR3 is TGTGCCAGCTCACCACCAAACAGGGTCTATGGCTACACCTTC. Translation: CASSPPNRVYGYTF. J is TRBJ1-2 and V is TRBV18, with D possibly being TRBD1 (6 bases). The V gene lost 0 bases and the J gene lost 4 bases, with 9 bases spanning the gap. Germline V gene sequence: CDR1 KGHSH, CDR2 LQKENI. The CDR3 contains 14 residues. Complete variable domain (other parts from reference TRBV18 and TRBJ1-2): NAGVMQNPRHLVRRRGQEARLRCSPMKGHSHVYWYRQLPEEGLKFMVYLQKENIIDESGMPKERFSAEFPKEGPSILRIQQVVRGDSAAYFCASSPPNRVYGYTFGSGTRLTVV.

The rearrangement links TRBV27 to TRBJ2-7; a weak D match, TRBD2 (6 bases). The CDR3 extends over 14 amino acids. V was pared by 2 bases and J by 3 bases, with 11 bases between. The germline gives CDR1 MNHEY, CDR2 SMNVEV (reference sequence). The CDR3 coding sequence is TGTGCCAGCAGTTTAGGCCAGGGAGGCTACGAGCAGTACTTC. Translated, it gives CASSLGQGGYEQYF.

This clone has only a few counts. This chain uses TRBV15 with TRBJ1-5, with TRBD1 as a possible D gene (5 bases). CDR3 length: 14 amino acids. The germline V gene encodes CDR1 LNHNV and CDR2 YYDKDF (reference sequence). V lost 5 bases, J lost 6 bases, and 14 bases lay in between. Here the CDR3 DNA reads TGTGCCACCAGCCCCCGCGACACAGGTCAGCCCCAGCATTTT. This codes for CATSPRDTGQPQHF.

Details on this clone: One end of the junction is discordant with germline, which a read error may explain. The chain combines TRBV3-1 (or the pseudogene TRBV3-2) with TRBJ1-2; D is unresolved. Germline V gene data show CDR1 as LGHDT and CDR2 as YNNKEL (reference sequence). This CDR3 region has 14 residues. The CDR3 spells CASSQGVGRDGYAF. The CDR3 region has the DNA TGTGCCAGCAGCCAAGGGGTAGGGCGGGATGGCTACGCCTTC.

The chain combines TRBV20-1 with TRBJ2-1; possibly TRBD1 for D (5 bases). This CDR3 spans 14 amino acids. V lost 3 bases, J lost 5 bases, and 14 bases lay in between. Germline V gives CDR1 DFQATT, CDR2 SNEGSKA (reference sequence). Here the CDR3 reads CSASSPGYHNEQFF. CDR3 DNA: TGCAGTGCTAGTTCGCCAGGGTACCACAATGAGCAGTTCTTC.

The V call is TRBV28, the J call TRBJ1-3; D gene unclear. Per the germline V gene, CDR1 is MDHEN and CDR2 is SYDVKM. This CDR3 comprises 15 residues. With 2 bases removed from V and 2 bases from J, the gap between germline ends came to 10 bases. CDR3 nucleotides: TGTGCCAGCAGTTTAATCATGCAGGCTGGAAACACCATATATTTT. This sequence encodes CASSLIMQAGNTIYF.

The genes are TRBV7-8 and TRBJ1-1, with no clear D. The CDR3 has 15 amino acids. Germline CDR1 reads SGHVS; CDR2 reads FQNEAQ. Trimming stripped 4 bases from V and 4 bases from J, with 16 bases between. CDR3 sequence: CASSSSSARFTEAFF. CDR3 nucleotides: TGTGCCAGCAGCTCATCTTCGGCCAGGTTCACTGAAGCTTTCTTT.

This clone was counted between two and nine times. The V call is TRBV6-6, the J call TRBJ1-3; D may be TRBD1 (5 bases). Germline values: CDR1 MNHNY, CDR2 SVGAGI (reference sequence). The CDR3 runs to 16 residues. The V end lost 0 bases, the J end lost 0 bases, and 9 bases lay between the germline ends. The CDR3 DNA is TGTGCCAGCAGTTACTCGGGGGGAAGCTCTGGAAACACCATATATTTT. It yields the protein CASSYSGGSSGNTIYF.

The genes are TRBV9 and TRBJ1-5; no clear D gene. Germline CDR1 reads SGDLS; CDR2 reads YYNGEE. This CDR3 has 16 amino acids. Trimming cost V 0 bases and J 4 bases, with 14 bases left between them. The DNA of the CDR3 is TGTGCCAGCAGCGTAGGGGCGACACCGGGGAATCAGCCCCAGCATTTT. It codes for CASSVGATPGNQPQHF.

The rearrangement links TRBV11-2 to TRBJ2-7; 7 bases match TRBD2. Germline V gene data show CDR1 as SGHAT and CDR2 as FQNNGV. The CDR3 has 16 residues. After removal of 0 bases from V and 0 bases from J, the junction contained 5 bases not matched to a gene. This CDR3 reads CASSLDLADPSYEQYF. The CDR3 DNA reads as TGTGCCAGCAGCTTAGACCTAGCGGACCCCTCCTACGAGCAGTACTTC.

This clone showed up just once. The V gene is TRBV4-2, the J gene TRBJ2-5; 11 bases are a match to TRBD2. CDR3 size: 14 residues. Per germline, CDR1 LGHNA and CDR2 YNFKEQ. J lost 4 bases, V lost 6 bases, and 4 bases had no gene match. The CDR3 spells CASSSGGAGETQYF. The CDR3 nucleotides are TGTGCCAGCAGTAGCGGGGGGGCCGGAGAGACCCAGTACTTC.

The gene calls are TRBV11-3 and TRBJ2-5, with a tentative D call TRBD2 (6 bases). Germline V lookup: CDR1 SGHNT, CDR2 YENEEA. The CDR3 extends over 16 amino acids. V was cut by 5 bases and J by 5 bases, with 21 bases left in between. The CDR3 loop is CASSKGLLPLTETQYF. As DNA, the CDR3 is TGTGCCAGCAGCAAGGGACTTCTCCCCTTGACGGAGACCCAGTACTTC.

The chain uses TRBV30 and TRBJ2-5; unclear D gene. Trimming shortened V by 0 bases and J by 5 bases, and 4 bases separated the two germline ends. There are 11 residues in the CDR3. Looked up from germline, CDR1 is GTSNPN and CDR2 is SVGIG (reference sequence). CDR3: CAWSVRETQYF. CDR3 coding DNA: TGTGCCTGGAGTGTACGGGAGACCCAGTACTTC. Full variable domain (remainder filled in from reference TRBV30 and TRBJ2-5): SQTIHQWPATLVQPVGSPLSLECTVEGTSNPNLYWYRQAAGRGLQLLFYSVGIGQISSEVPQNLSASRPQDRQFILSSKKLLLSDSGFYLCAWSVRETQYFGPGTRLLVL.

The chain has TRBV6-2 or TRBV6-3 and TRBJ2-4; D is possibly TRBD2 (7 bases). The V end was cut by 4 bases, the J end by 2 bases, with 12 bases between. Germline CDR1 reads MNHEY; CDR2 reads SVGEGT. The CDR3 is 15 amino acids. The CDR3 protein is CASSSRGASKNIQYF. CDR3 nucleotide sequence: TGTGCCAGCAGTTCCCGGGGGGCATCCAAAAACATTCAGTACTTC.

In DNA form, the CDR3 reads TGTGCCAGCAGGACAGGGGGCAGGAACACTGAAGCTTTCTTT. Translated, it gives CASRTGGRNTEAFF. J is TRBJ1-1 and V is TRBV2; 10 nucleotides line up with TRBD1. There are 14 residues in the CDR3. Trimming cost V 6 bases and J 1 base; bases outside gene matches: 2. Germline assignment: CDR1 SNHLY and CDR2 FYNNEI.

This clone ranks as medium-sized. V gene TRBV7-9 combines with J gene TRBJ2-1, with 11 bases lining up with TRBD2. The germline V gene has CDR1 SEHNR and CDR2 FQNEAQ (reference sequence). With V trimmed by 5 bases and J by 4 bases, 10 bases remained unmatched. CDR3 length: 17 amino acids. The CDR3 bases are TGTGCCAGCAGCCCCGCGCGACTAGCGGGGACATACAATGAGCAGTTCTTC. Protein product: CASSPARLAGTYNEQFF.

The chain recombines TRBV3-1 (or the pseudogene TRBV3-2) with TRBJ2-5; 7 bases line up with TRBD2. V was pared by 5 bases and J by 7 bases, with 4 bases of the junction left unmatched. CDR3 length equals 12 residues. Germline CDR1 and CDR2: LGHDT and YNNKEL (reference sequence). CDR3 bases: TGTGCCAGCAGCAGCGGGATGGCGACCCAGTACTTC. Amino acids: CASSSGMATQYF.

There are a few counts of this clone. The chain has TRBV3-1 (or the pseudogene TRBV3-2) and TRBJ2-3; perhaps TRBD2 as D (7 bases). The V end was cut by 0 bases, the J end by 5 bases, with 24 bases between. CDR3 length equals 19 residues. The germline gives CDR1 LGHDT, CDR2 YNNKEL (reference sequence). In nucleotides, the CDR3 is TGTGCCAGCAGCCAAGAGTGGGGTTCTGAGGGGGGGCCGGGAGATACGCAGTATTTT. Protein: CASSQEWGSEGGPGDTQYF.

The chain recombines TRBV2 with TRBJ2-2; D remains ambiguous. CDR3 length equals 12 residues. In germline, CDR1 is SNHLY, CDR2 FYNNEI. With 4 bases removed from V and 7 bases from J, the gap between germline ends came to 7 bases. In nucleotides, the CDR3 is TGTGCCAGCAGTGTGGCTGGCGGGGAGCTGTTTTTT. It translates to CASSVAGGELFF.

The chain employs TRBV15 and TRBJ1-2; a possible D gene is TRBD1 (5 bases). Trimming left V 1 base short and J 7 bases short, with 19 bases between. Germline V gene sequence: CDR1 LNHNV, CDR2 YYDKDF (reference sequence). There are 16 residues in the CDR3. The CDR3 protein is CATSRGGAGQSLGYTF. The CDR3 bases are TGTGCCACCAGCAGAGGGGGCGCAGGGCAGTCGCTTGGCTACACCTTC.

This clone was seen a few times. V gene TRBV27 combines with J gene TRBJ1-1; D is unresolved. Germline CDR1 is MNHEY and CDR2 is SMNVEV (reference sequence). V dropped 0 bases and J dropped 1 base, with 12 bases sitting between them. This CDR3 contains 16 residues. As DNA, the CDR3 is TGTGCCAGCAGTTTATCCACCCCTAAGCGGAACACTGAAGCTTTCTTT. This codes for CASSLSTPKRNTEAFF.

The gene calls are TRBV6-2 or TRBV6-3 and TRBJ1-2; TRBD1 matches 8 bases. CDR3 length: 14 residues. V was pared by 6 bases and J by 4 bases, with 7 bases of the junction left unmatched. The germline V gene has CDR1 MNHEY and CDR2 SVGEGT. CDR3 nucleotides: TGTGCCAGCAGCGCCAGGGGGCTAGGCTATGGCTACACCTTC. Protein: CASSARGLGYGYTF.

The count of this clone is one. The chain joins TRBV12-3 or TRBV12-4 to TRBJ1-1, with no clear D. V was trimmed by 7 bases and J by 6 bases, leaving 12 bases between them. This CDR3 spans 12 amino acids. The CDR3 region has the DNA TGTGCCAGCAATCGGGAGGGTGCTGAAGCTTTCTTT. Amino acids: CASNREGAEAFF.